The rows below give T cell receptor beta chains drawn from one sample of a study of TIL therapy for anti-PD-1-resistant metastatic lung cancer. Profiled with immunoSEQ multiplex PCR; TCRdb holds only in-frame clones, not every one. The sample lists around 6,000 clones; roughly 67% were seen once. The sequencing here drew on tumor tissue, taken at baseline. Receptors originate from a person aged 30 to 80 with non-small cell lung cancer. Both conserved end residues are trimmed from each CDR3. Fields, in order: J gene, V gene, D gene, CDR3 protein. D genes are given only for firm matches.

j_call: TRBJ2-7; v_call: TRBV7-9; d_call: TRBD2; cdr3_aa: ASSPPWGGVQY
j_call: TRBJ2-3; v_call: TRBV19; d_call: -; cdr3_aa: ASSMASTDTQY
j_call: TRBJ2-1; v_call: TRBV18; d_call: TRBD2; cdr3_aa: ASSQVGLAGPNEQF
j_call: TRBJ1-6; v_call: TRBV14; d_call: -; cdr3_aa: ASSQASGSPLH
j_call: TRBJ1-3; v_call: TRBV19; d_call: -; cdr3_aa: ASSITARSGNTIY
j_call: TRBJ1-1; v_call: TRBV30; d_call: TRBD1; cdr3_aa: AWGQGRGTEAF
j_call: TRBJ2-2; v_call: TRBV6-5; d_call: -; cdr3_aa: ASSLTGRNTGELF
j_call: TRBJ2-2; v_call: TRBV13; d_call: -; cdr3_aa: ASSSTEQNGELF
j_call: TRBJ2-1; v_call: TRBV10-2; d_call: -; cdr3_aa: ASSGRDYNEQF
j_call: TRBJ1-5; v_call: TRBV6-5; d_call: TRBD1; cdr3_aa: ASRGTGNQPQH
j_call: TRBJ1-2; v_call: TRBV6-6; d_call: -; cdr3_aa: ASRSQASGGYT
j_call: TRBJ1-1; v_call: TRBV6-2/TRBV6-3; d_call: -; cdr3_aa: ASSYSRQGTEAF
j_call: TRBJ2-1; v_call: TRBV29-1; d_call: -; cdr3_aa: SALERIPNNEQF
j_call: TRBJ2-6; v_call: TRBV19; d_call: -; cdr3_aa: ASSIAVASGANVLT
j_call: TRBJ2-7; v_call: TRBV3-1/TRBV3-2; d_call: TRBD2; cdr3_aa: ASSRGLANEQY
j_call: TRBJ2-2; v_call: TRBV7-9; d_call: TRBD2; cdr3_aa: ASSPPGLAGNTGELF
j_call: TRBJ1-1; v_call: TRBV25-1; d_call: -; cdr3_aa: ASSDPGGAEAF
j_call: TRBJ2-3; v_call: TRBV19; d_call: TRBD1; cdr3_aa: ASSIGPTGDTQY
j_call: TRBJ2-3; v_call: TRBV15; d_call: -; cdr3_aa: ATSRRAAGSTDTQY
j_call: TRBJ2-3; v_call: TRBV30; d_call: TRBD2; cdr3_aa: AWNLAGASTDTQY
j_call: TRBJ1-3; v_call: TRBV9; d_call: -; cdr3_aa: ASSVGTTGNTIY
j_call: TRBJ1-3; v_call: TRBV5-1; d_call: -; cdr3_aa: ASSFLGTNSGNTIY
j_call: TRBJ1-6; v_call: TRBV5-6; d_call: TRBD1; cdr3_aa: ASSTRQGSIHSPLH
j_call: TRBJ2-7; v_call: TRBV7-8; d_call: TRBD1; cdr3_aa: ASSSRDRDSYEQY
j_call: TRBJ1-3; v_call: TRBV5-1; d_call: -; cdr3_aa: ASSLSRGGNTIY
j_call: TRBJ2-1; v_call: TRBV12-3/TRBV12-4; d_call: -; cdr3_aa: ASGGQRANEQF
j_call: TRBJ2-1; v_call: TRBV2; d_call: TRBD2; cdr3_aa: ASSEGRLAVSYNEQF
j_call: TRBJ1-2; v_call: TRBV11-3; d_call: TRBD1; cdr3_aa: ASSLLIRDRVNYGYT
j_call: TRBJ2-1; v_call: TRBV2; d_call: TRBD2; cdr3_aa: ASSQGLAGVANEQF
j_call: TRBJ2-7; v_call: TRBV5-1; d_call: TRBD2; cdr3_aa: ASSFRAGTSRTFYEQY
j_call: TRBJ1-1; v_call: TRBV19; d_call: TRBD1; cdr3_aa: ASTDAGTGEVYTEAF
j_call: TRBJ2-3; v_call: TRBV13; d_call: -; cdr3_aa: ASSISTDTQY
j_call: TRBJ1-5; v_call: TRBV6-6; d_call: -; cdr3_aa: ASSPIVGDWGTQH
j_call: TRBJ1-2; v_call: TRBV19; d_call: -; cdr3_aa: ASSKTYRATYGYT
j_call: TRBJ2-7; v_call: TRBV6-1; d_call: TRBD2; cdr3_aa: ASSVGPYLAGAYEQY
j_call: TRBJ1-2; v_call: TRBV5-1; d_call: -; cdr3_aa: ASSIRQSSYGYT
j_call: TRBJ2-3; v_call: TRBV11-2; d_call: -; cdr3_aa: ASSLAAGLTDTQY
j_call: TRBJ2-3; v_call: TRBV7-9; d_call: TRBD1; cdr3_aa: ASSRGQADTSTDTQY
j_call: TRBJ1-2; v_call: TRBV7-9; d_call: -; cdr3_aa: ASEGENGYT
j_call: TRBJ2-7; v_call: TRBV6-5; d_call: -; cdr3_aa: ASMGWSGSFYEQY
j_call: TRBJ2-5; v_call: TRBV4-1; d_call: TRBD1; cdr3_aa: ASSPTRVDRGRLETQY
j_call: TRBJ2-7; v_call: TRBV13; d_call: TRBD2; cdr3_aa: ASSSNSGLADTYEQY
j_call: TRBJ1-2; v_call: TRBV6-2/TRBV6-3; d_call: -; cdr3_aa: ASSSRQTLYGYT
j_call: TRBJ1-2; v_call: TRBV19; d_call: -; cdr3_aa: ASSIVGYGGYT
j_call: TRBJ2-3; v_call: TRBV15; d_call: TRBD1; cdr3_aa: ATSRGDRAPTDTQY
j_call: TRBJ1-2; v_call: TRBV4-1; d_call: -; cdr3_aa: ASSPGHYGYT
j_call: TRBJ1-6; v_call: TRBV27; d_call: -; cdr3_aa: ASRRDTHNSPLH
j_call: TRBJ2-7; v_call: TRBV19; d_call: -; cdr3_aa: ASTSRSKDEQY
j_call: TRBJ2-5; v_call: TRBV25-1; d_call: TRBD2; cdr3_aa: ASSPKLAGGETQY
j_call: TRBJ2-6; v_call: TRBV5-6; d_call: -; cdr3_aa: ASSLVGSGANVLT
j_call: TRBJ2-2; v_call: TRBV30; d_call: TRBD2; cdr3_aa: AWSVLALNTGELF
j_call: TRBJ1-5; v_call: TRBV19; d_call: TRBD1; cdr3_aa: ASSGTGGNQPQH
j_call: TRBJ2-1; v_call: TRBV9; d_call: TRBD2; cdr3_aa: ASSYLAGGPYNEQF
j_call: TRBJ2-1; v_call: TRBV24-1; d_call: -; cdr3_aa: ASQTSLYNEQF
j_call: TRBJ1-1; v_call: TRBV7-2; d_call: -; cdr3_aa: ASSLVTNTEAF
j_call: TRBJ1-3; v_call: TRBV7-2; d_call: -; cdr3_aa: ASSLRTGNTIY
j_call: TRBJ2-2; v_call: TRBV7-9; d_call: TRBD2; cdr3_aa: ASSPTRGVDTGELF
j_call: TRBJ1-1; v_call: TRBV5-4; d_call: -; cdr3_aa: ASSSRGIGTEAF
j_call: TRBJ1-1; v_call: TRBV5-4; d_call: TRBD1; cdr3_aa: ASSLDRGNTEAF